These 10 T cell receptor beta chains share one sample of origin, sequenced in a study of blood T cells in healthy people across ages. A second about 7 to 11 cycle PCR used barcoded and J-beta primers. TCRdb re-analysed the 5' RACE reads in MiXCR, keeping a single row per CDR3 protein. The table includes some 1.6 million distinct CDR3 sequences, 34% detected once. Sequenced sample: blood. Every receptor here comes from a woman between 25 and 40 years old in good health.

This clonotype is a singleton in its sample. This chain uses TRBV20-1 with TRBJ2-1; weak D call: TRBD1 (5 bases). Germline V gene sequence: CDR1 DFQATT, CDR2 SNEGSKA (reference sequence). Trimming removed 1 base at V and 8 bases at J, with 12 bases between. CDR3 length: 13 residues. The CDR3 region is CSARAQVWHEQFF. In nucleotides, the CDR3 is TGCAGTGCTAGAGCACAGGTTTGGCATGAGCAGTTCTTC.

At least ten counts were recorded for this clonotype. The chain couples TRBV5-1 to TRBJ2-5; 14 bases map to TRBD2. The CDR3 is 15 amino acids. CDR1 is SGHRS, CDR2 YFSETQ, per germline. The ends lost 7 bases at V and 1 base at J; junction bases unmatched: 3. Here the CDR3 reads CASQTSGGVQETQYF. The CDR3, as DNA: TGCGCCAGCCAGACTAGCGGGGGGGTCCAAGAGACCCAGTACTTC.

This clonotype was seen a few times. This chain links TRBV7-6 with TRBJ1-2; D is perhaps TRBD1 (6 bases). V was trimmed by 1 base and J by 2 bases, leaving 11 bases between them. The CDR3 runs 15 residues. Germline V lookup: CDR1 SGHVS, CDR2 FNYEAQ. The CDR3 DNA is TGTGCCAGCAGCTTAGGGTCAACAGGGAACTATGGCTACACCTTC. This codes for CASSLGSTGNYGYTF.

V is TRBV21-1 and J is TRBJ2-1. TRBV21-1 is a pseudogene locus. CDR3 size: 15 residues. In DNA, the CDR3 is TGTGCCAGCAGCAAGGCGTTGCCGTCCTACAATGAGCAGTTCTTC. This codes for CASSKALPSYNEQFF.

This clonotype turned up a few times. The rearrangement uses TRBV6-1 and TRBJ1-5, with D perhaps TRBD1 (6 bases). The CDR3 totals 16 residues. The germline V gene encodes CDR1 MNHNS and CDR2 SASEGT. V lost 6 bases to trimming and J lost 4 bases, with 19 bases between them. The CDR3 nucleotides are TGTGCCAGCAGGATACAAGATATAACAGGGAATCAGCCCCAGCATTTT. Its translation is CASRIQDITGNQPQHF.

The chain uses TRBV25-1 and TRBJ2-1; possible D gene TRBD1, 5 bases. V lost 4 bases and J lost 6, with 13 bases in between. The germline V gene encodes CDR1 MGHDK and CDR2 SYGVNS. This CDR3 spans 14 amino acids. CDR3 bases: TGTGCCAGCAGTGGGACATTCTCGATCAATGAGCAGTTCTTC. It encodes CASSGTFSINEQFF.

This chain joins TRBV20-1 and TRBJ2-7, with D possibly matching TRBD2 (6 bases). From germline, CDR1 is DFQATT and CDR2 SNEGSKA (reference sequence). CDR3 length: 13 amino acids. V was cut by 6 bases and J by 0 bases, with 12 bases left in between. The CDR3 DNA reads TGCAGTGCGCCCTCGCGGGACTCCTACGAGCAGTACTTC. Its protein product is CSAPSRDSYEQYF.

Only a few counts were recorded for this clonotype. The chain uses TRBV6-4 and TRBJ2-4, with 10 bases matching TRBD1. The CDR3 has 17 residues. V trimming: 2 bases; J trimming: 1 base; junction bases outside the gene matches: 5. Germline lookup yields CDR1 MRHNA and CDR2 SNTAGT. CDR3 DNA: TGTGCCAGCAGTGACGAGGGACAGGGGAAGGCCAAAAACATTCAGTACTTC. It specifies CASSDEGQGKAKNIQYF.

This chain joins TRBV28 and TRBJ2-1; TRBD2 aligns across 11 bases. V lost 6 bases and J lost 3; bases outside the gene matches: 1. Germline CDR1 MDHEN, CDR2 SYDVKM. The CDR3 runs to 14 residues. DNA for the CDR3: TGTGCCAGCAGGGGACTAGCGGACTACAATGAGCAGTTCTTC. Its protein is CASRGLADYNEQFF.

This chain connects TRBV12-3 or TRBV12-4 to TRBJ2-4, with 12 bases fitting TRBD2. J lost 7 bases, V lost 4 bases, and 17 bases had no gene match. The CDR3 is made up of 19 amino acids. The CDR3 reads CASSSRTSGAGPVYNIQYF. CDR3 DNA sequence: TGTGCCAGCAGTTCTAGGACTAGCGGGGCCGGGCCGGTTTACAACATTCAGTACTTC.